A single sample is the source of the 18 T cell receptor beta chains below, sequenced in a study of control samples from healthy donors and cancer patients. Libraries were prepared by immunoSEQ multiplex PCR; TCRdb keeps only in-frame clonotypes and omits some of them. The sample has around 59,000 clones, 80% to 95% seen once; the top ten hold around 1.7%. Sequencing was done on a sample of PBMCs. The receptors were sampled from a man aged 35 to 55 with colorectal cancer.

This rearrangement joins TRBV2 to TRBJ1-3; 7 nucleotides agree with TRBD1. Trimming cost V 9 bases and J 3 bases; bases outside gene matches: 11. This CDR3 is built from 15 residues. Germline lookup yields CDR1 SNHLY and CDR2 FYNNEI. The CDR3 reads CASKNRGSGGNTIYF. CDR3 sequence (DNA): TGTGCCAGTAAAAACAGGGGATCGGGTGGAAACACCATATATTTT. Complete variable domain (other parts from reference TRBV2 and TRBJ1-3): EPEVTQTPSHQVTQMGQEVILRCVPISNHLYFYWYRQILGQKVEFLVSFYNNEISEKSEIFDDQFSVERPDGSNFTLKIRSTKLEDSAMYFCASKNRGSGGNTIYFGEGSWLTVV.

The genes are TRBV6-5 and TRBJ2-1; D gene ambiguous. Germline V lookup: CDR1 MNHEY, CDR2 SVGAGI. Trimming stripped 6 bases from V and 7 bases from J, with 13 bases between. The CDR3 consists of 13 residues. The CDR3 is CASSFTVGNEQFF. The CDR3 bases are TGTGCCAGCAGCTTTACGGTAGGAAATGAGCAGTTCTTC.

This clone was recorded once. The chain carries TRBV19 and TRBJ1-2, with D uncertain. In germline, CDR1 is LNHDA, CDR2 SQIVND (reference sequence). The CDR3 covers 10 residues. Trimming left V 5 bases short and J 6 bases short, with 4 bases between. CDR3 protein: CASSQNGYTF. CDR3 bases: TGTGCCAGTAGTCAAAATGGCTACACCTTC.

The chain is built from TRBV15 and TRBJ2-3; D is ambiguous. The CDR3 totals 15 residues. CDR1 is LNHNV, CDR2 YYDKDF, per germline (reference sequence). V gave up 1 base and J gave up 1 base, with 9 bases separating them. The CDR3 here is CATSRGQTGTDTQYF. CDR3 DNA sequence: TGTGCCACCAGCAGAGGACAAACAGGCACAGATACGCAGTATTTT.

V gene TRBV2 combines with J gene TRBJ1-1; a possible D gene is TRBD1 (6 bases). The CDR3 has 15 amino acids. CDR1 SNHLY and CDR2 FYNNEI come from the germline V gene. Deletions cut 6 bases from V and 0 bases from J, with 14 bases between. The CDR3 reads CASRGEGGLNTEAFF. The CDR3 DNA reads TGTGCCAGCAGGGGAGAGGGGGGCTTGAACACTGAAGCTTTCTTT.

The rearrangement joins TRBV7-2 to TRBJ1-5; D is unclear. Germline CDR1 and CDR2: SGHTA and FQGNSA. The CDR3 consists of 15 residues. V was clipped by 1 base and J by 1 base, with 8 bases between them. CDR3 sequence: CASSLGPWSNQPQHF. CDR3 nucleotides: TGTGCCAGCAGCTTAGGACCCTGGAGCAATCAGCCCCAGCATTTT.

The rearrangement joins TRBV11-2 to TRBJ2-7; the D gene is possibly TRBD2 (6 bases). Trimming took 5 bases from V and 2 from J, leaving 16 bases between them. This CDR3 spans 15 amino acids. Germline values: CDR1 SGHAT, CDR2 FQNNGV. As DNA, the CDR3 is TGTGCCAGCAGCCCCATTGGCGGGGCCACCTACGAGCAGTACTTC. It yields the protein CASSPIGGATYEQYF.

The rearrangement joins TRBV2 to TRBJ1-3; D not certain. This CDR3 region has 15 residues. Trimming stripped 2 bases from V and 1 base from J, with 9 bases between. Germline CDR1 reads SNHLY; CDR2 reads FYNNEI. The CDR3 sequence is CASSEQWGSGNTIYF. For the CDR3, the DNA is TGTGCCAGCAGTGAACAATGGGGTTCTGGAAACACCATATATTTT.

The chain links TRBV6-4 to TRBJ2-5; D unclear. The CDR3 has 11 amino acids. The germline CDR1 and CDR2 sequences are MRHNA and SNTAGT. Trimming took 4 bases from V and 6 from J, leaving 6 bases between them. CDR3 coding DNA: TGTGCCAGCAGTGGGGGTCAGACCCAGTACTTC. It encodes CASSGGQTQYF.

This chain joins TRBV30 and TRBJ2-3; D remains ambiguous. The V end lost 2 bases, the J end lost 5 bases, and 5 bases lay between the germline ends. The length of the CDR3 is 11 residues. Germline CDR1 GTSNPN, CDR2 SVGIG (reference sequence). The chain's CDR3 is CAWSTIDTQYF. CDR3 DNA: TGTGCCTGGAGTACTATAGATACGCAGTATTTT.

The sample holds a few counts of this clone. The chain has TRBV7-2 and TRBJ2-5, with D uncertain. The germline V and J ends were trimmed by 7 bases and 5 bases, with 11 bases remaining between them. CDR1 SGHTA and CDR2 FQGNSA come from the germline V gene. The CDR3 sequence is 12 residues long. This CDR3 is CASTLSGETQYF. The CDR3, as DNA: TGTGCCAGCACCCTTAGTGGGGAGACCCAGTACTTC. Combining the CDR3 with reference TRBV7-2 and TRBJ2-5 gives the whole variable domain GAGVSQSPSNKVTEKGKDVELRCDPISGHTALYWYRQSLGQGLEFLIYFQGNSAPDKSGLPSDRFSAERTGGSVSTLTIQRTQQEDSAVYLCASTLSGETQYFGPGTRLLVL.

The chain combines TRBV6-5 with TRBJ2-5; 11 nucleotides align to TRBD1. Germline V gene data show CDR1 as MNHEY and CDR2 as SVGAGI. J gave up 3 bases and V 4 bases, and 7 bases lay outside the gene matches. This CDR3 comprises 16 residues. CDR3 loop: CASSSARTGGEETQYF. Here the CDR3 DNA reads TGTGCCAGCAGTTCAGCCCGGACAGGGGGCGAAGAGACCCAGTACTTC.

This chain joins TRBV6-5 and TRBJ1-1, with 8 bases identical to TRBD1. The germline gives CDR1 MNHEY, CDR2 SVGAGI. The J segment lost 1 base and the V segment lost 7 bases, leaving 5 bases of the junction unmatched. CDR3 size: 14 residues. CDR3 loop: CASTRTGRNTEAFF. CDR3 coding DNA: TGTGCCAGCACCCGGACAGGGAGGAACACTGAAGCTTTCTTT.

The chain employs TRBV5-1 and TRBJ2-3; D gene uncertain. In germline, CDR1 is SGHRS, CDR2 YFSETQ. CDR3 length: 13 amino acids. The germline V and J ends were trimmed by 4 bases and 2 bases, with 8 bases remaining between them. The CDR3 reads CASSARYTDTQYF. The CDR3 nucleotides read TGCGCCAGCAGCGCTCGGTACACAGATACGCAGTATTTT.

As to this clone: One end of the junction fails to match germline, which may point to a read error. The chain employs TRBV11-3 and TRBJ2-2; D might be TRBD1 (6 bases). CDR1 and CDR2 (germline): SGHNT, YENEEA. The length of the CDR3 is 15 residues. The CDR3 protein is CASSLVAGAVGEPFF. The CDR3 region has the DNA TGTGCCAGCAGCTTAGTTGCAGGGGCAGTCGGGGAGCCGTTTTTT.

This clone has just one count. The chain recombines TRBV30 with TRBJ1-5; 7 bases match TRBD1. This CDR3 comprises 13 residues. Trimming cost V 2 bases and J 4 bases; bases outside gene matches: 2. CDR1 and CDR2 (germline): GTSNPN, SVGIG (reference sequence). The CDR3 protein is CAWSRGQNQPQHF. The CDR3 nucleotides read TGTGCCTGGAGTAGGGGGCAGAATCAGCCCCAGCATTTT.

This rearrangement joins TRBV6-5 to TRBJ2-3; D might be TRBD2 (6 bases). V was trimmed by 11 bases and J by 1 base, leaving 16 bases between them. This CDR3 has 14 residues. Germline CDR1 is MNHEY and CDR2 is SVGAGI. CDR3 sequence: CASSSEGGTDTQYF. CDR3 in DNA: TGTGCCTCGTCTAGCGAGGGAGGCACAGATACGCAGTATTTT.

The chain recombines TRBV2 with TRBJ1-6; D gene ambiguous. This CDR3 is built from 13 residues. The germline CDR1 and CDR2 sequences are SNHLY and FYNNEI. The germline V and J ends were trimmed by 7 bases and 7 bases, with 11 bases remaining between them. DNA of the CDR3: TGTGCCAGCACCCAAGGAGGGAATTCACCCCTCCACTTT. Its translation is CASTQGGNSPLHF.